This T cell receptor (beta chain) originates from a study of cytomegalovirus exposure and HLA in healthy donors. Points from the study as a whole: In vitro data verified a few CMV-associated chains as specific for CMV antigens.

The germline V gene encodes CDR1 MDHEN and CDR2 SYDVKM. V was pared by 7 bases and J by 1 base, with 6 bases of the junction left unmatched. The CDR3 contains 15 residues. Profiling relied on immunoSEQ multiplex PCR, and the TCRdb table lists in-frame clones only, not all of them. This sample has about 160,000 clones; over 85% occur once, and the top ten carry approximately 10%. In the case of this clone: No antigen is known for it.

This TCR derives from a woman aged 18-29 years in good health and CMV-seropositive. The sequenced material came from PBMCs. This chain connects TRBV28 to TRBJ2-2; 7 bases line up with TRBD2. The DNA of the CDR3 is TGTGCCAGCATCCGGGGAGGGGTGAACACCGGGGAGCTGTTTTTT. As protein: CASIRGGVNTGELFF.